This TCR beta chain was sequenced for a study of OX40 agonist ivuxolimab in advanced cancers. The method was immunoSEQ multiplex PCR; TCRdb's version includes in-frame clones alone and lacks a portion of them. The sample records some 95,000 clones, more than 85% being singletons. A few counts support this clone. Germline V gene lookup returns CDR1 SNHLY and CDR2 FYNNEI. J gave up 2 bases and V 9 bases, and 14 bases lay outside the gene matches. The CDR3 runs to 18 residues. This TCR derives from an adult with an advanced solid tumor such as melanoma, head and neck, liver or kidney cancer. The sample in question was CD4+ or CD8+ T cells sorted from blood, obtained in a trial of the OX40 agonist ivuxolimab. The chain has TRBV2 and TRBJ2-6; TRBD1 aligns across 9 bases. CDR3 sequence reads: CARHSQGALSAGANVLTF. In nucleotides, the CDR3 is TGTGCCAGACACTCACAGGGGGCGCTTTCTGCTGGGGCCAACGTCCTGACTTTC.